Listed here are 27 T cell receptor beta chains from one sample, sequenced in a study of control samples from healthy donors and cancer patients. TCRdb's table, derived via immunoSEQ multiplex PCR, lists solely in-frame clones and lacks some. The data hold around 250,000 clones, with roughly 87% observed a single time. Sequencing was done on a sample of PBMCs. The receptor source for this set is a woman between 55 and 75 years old with lung cancer.

This clone has just a few counts. The CDR3 nucleotides are TGCGCCAGCAGCTTGGCCCCTTTGGACAGGAATGGCTACACCTTC. Protein: CASSLAPLDRNGYTF. V is TRBV5-1 and J is TRBJ1-2, with 7 bases matching TRBD1. Germline trimming cut 0 bases from V and 6 bases from J; bases unmatched to any gene: 8. The CDR3 is 15 amino acids. The germline V gene has CDR1 SGHRS and CDR2 YFSETQ.

The chain uses TRBV29-1 and TRBJ1-1; D unresolved. Trimming removed 7 bases at V and 1 base at J, with 13 bases between. The CDR3 consists of 13 residues. The germline V gene has CDR1 SQVTM and CDR2 ANQGSEA. The CDR3 nucleotides read TGCAGCGCTCGCATCCACCCGAACACTGAAGCTTTCTTT. Its translation is CSARIHPNTEAFF.

V usage is TRBV24-1 and J usage is TRBJ1-6; D not certain. CDR3 length: 15 residues. CDR1 and CDR2 (germline): KGHDR, SFDVKD. The V and J ends lost 2 bases and 14 bases respectively, with 18 bases between them. The CDR3 bases are TGTGCCACCAGTGATTATCGGACCGGGCAGGCGGCCCTCCACTTT. Amino acids: CATSDYRTGQAALHF.

The V and J genes are TRBV7-9 and TRBJ1-2, with TRBD1 identical over 9 bases. The germline V gene encodes CDR1 SEHNR and CDR2 FQNEAQ (reference sequence). J lost 1 base, V lost 4 bases, and 7 bases had no gene match. The CDR3 is 16 residues long. DNA of the CDR3: TGTGCCAGCAGCTCCCGGGACAGGGCCGTTAACTATGGCTACACCTTC. The encoded protein is CASSSRDRAVNYGYTF.

This clone has just a few counts. The chain has TRBV28 and TRBJ1-5, with unresolved D. V was clipped by 6 bases and J by 7 bases, with 16 bases between them. Germline CDR1 MDHEN, CDR2 SYDVKM. The CDR3 is 14 amino acids. The CDR3 coding sequence is TGTGCCAGCAGGTTTCAATGGGTTGGGCAGCCCCAGCATTTT. Amino acids: CASRFQWVGQPQHF.

The chain is built from TRBV10-2 and TRBJ2-7; tentative D call: TRBD1 (6 bases). Germline V CDR1 and CDR2: WSHSY, SAAADI. This CDR3 has 13 amino acids. V was shortened by 6 bases and J by 3 bases, with 12 bases between the two germline ends. The CDR3 protein is CASSQGNFYEQYF. The CDR3 DNA sequence: TGCGCCAGCAGCCAGGGGAACTTCTACGAGCAGTACTTC.

This chain connects TRBV2 to TRBJ2-7, with 8 bases lining up with TRBD1. V dropped 8 bases and J dropped 3; count of bases not matched to a gene: 6. This CDR3 comprises 13 residues. Per the germline V gene, CDR1 is SNHLY and CDR2 is FYNNEI. The CDR3 here is CASRKDRVYEQYF. The CDR3 DNA is TGTGCCAGCCGGAAGGACAGGGTCTACGAGCAGTACTTC.

Only one count was recorded for this clone. The CDR3 DNA reads as TGTGCCAGCAGTATTAGTGACTCTGGGGCCAACGTCCTGACTTTC. It translates to CASSISDSGANVLTF. The chain uses TRBV2 and TRBJ2-6; D is undetermined. The CDR3 consists of 15 residues. Trimming removed 5 bases from V and 0 bases from J, with 8 bases in between. Germline V gene sequence: CDR1 SNHLY, CDR2 FYNNEI. Complete variable domain (other parts from reference TRBV2 and TRBJ2-6): EPEVTQTPSHQVTQMGQEVILRCVPISNHLYFYWYRQILGQKVEFLVSFYNNEISEKSEIFDDQFSVERPDGSNFTLKIRSTKLEDSAMYFCASSISDSGANVLTFGAGSRLTVL.

Comment on this clone: Sequence at one end of the junction differs from germline and may be a read error. The CDR3 bases are TGTGCTAGCAGCCAGGACCCTGGGCGGGAGCAGTACTTC. Amino acid sequence: CASSQDPGREQYF. V gene TRBV7-7 combines with J gene TRBJ2-7; no clear D gene. There are 13 residues in the CDR3. Germline V gene data show CDR1 as SSHAT and CDR2 as FNYEAQ (reference sequence).

The chain couples TRBV2 to TRBJ2-1; D is uncertain. With 3 bases removed from V and 4 bases from J, the gap between germline ends came to 7 bases. The length of the CDR3 is 13 residues. The germline V gene encodes CDR1 SNHLY and CDR2 FYNNEI. The CDR3 loop reads CASSDDQYNEQFF. In DNA, the CDR3 is TGTGCCAGCAGTGACGACCAATACAATGAGCAGTTCTTC.

The count of this clone is one. This chain joins TRBV7-9 and TRBJ1-1; D gene uncertain. This CDR3 has 17 residues. Trimming took off 0 bases at V and 5 bases at J, with 19 bases between the two ends. Germline loops: CDR1 SEHNR, CDR2 FQNEAQ (reference sequence). The CDR3 is CASSLAVGLVGGTEAFF. Written as DNA, the CDR3 is TGTGCCAGCAGCTTAGCGGTAGGATTGGTGGGCGGGACTGAAGCTTTCTTT. The variable domain in full, with the rest retrieved from reference TRBV7-9 and TRBJ1-1, is DTGVSQNPRHKITKRGQNVTFRCDPISEHNRLYWYRQTLGQGPEFLTYFQNEAQLEKSRLLSDRFSAERPKGSFSTLEIQRTEQGDSAMYLCASSLAVGLVGGTEAFFGQGTRLTVV.

The chain is built from TRBV7-9 and TRBJ2-7, with TRBD1 matching over 7 bases. There are 15 residues in the CDR3. V gave up 5 bases and J gave up 3 bases; unmatched junction bases: 10. Looked up from germline, CDR1 is SEHNR and CDR2 is FQNEAQ (reference sequence). The CDR3 nucleotides are TGTGCCAGCAGCCTGGGGGTGGGACAGATCTACGAGCAGTACTTC. This sequence encodes CASSLGVGQIYEQYF. Full variable domain (remainder filled in from reference TRBV7-9 and TRBJ2-7): DTGVSQNPRHKITKRGQNVTFRCDPISEHNRLYWYRQTLGQGPEFLTYFQNEAQLEKSRLLSDRFSAERPKGSFSTLEIQRTEQGDSAMYLCASSLGVGQIYEQYFGPGTRLTVT.

V gene TRBV13 combines with J gene TRBJ1-1, with D hard to call. The germline V gene has CDR1 PRHDT and CDR2 FYEKMQ (reference sequence). The ends were cut back, 1 base at V and 2 bases at J, with 8 bases in the middle. CDR3 length: 14 amino acids. The CDR3 sequence: CASSLAGSNTEAFF. The DNA of the CDR3 is TGTGCCAGCAGCTTAGCGGGGTCTAACACTGAAGCTTTCTTT.

The chain has TRBV27 and TRBJ2-1, with a possible D match to TRBD1 (5 bases). Germline CDR1 MNHEY, CDR2 SMNVEV (reference sequence). The CDR3 covers 14 residues. V shed 3 bases and J shed 9 bases, with 15 bases lying between them. CDR3 sequence: CASSFRRGGTEQFF. The CDR3, as DNA: TGTGCCAGCAGTTTCCGTAGGGGTGGTACTGAGCAGTTCTTC.

The chain is built from TRBV7-3 and TRBJ1-1; no firm D call. The V end lost 3 bases, the J end lost 4 bases, and 12 bases lay between the germline ends. The length of the CDR3 is 14 residues. The V gene's germline CDR1 is SGHTA and CDR2 FQGTGA. CDR3 in amino acids: CASSFVGSSTEAFF. The DNA for the CDR3 is TGTGCCAGCAGCTTCGTAGGGTCGAGCACTGAAGCTTTCTTT.

This chain connects TRBV6-2 or TRBV6-3 to TRBJ1-4, with a possible D match to TRBD1 (5 bases). CDR1 is MNHEY and CDR2 is SVGEGT in the germline V gene. Trimming removed 5 bases at V and 6 bases at J, with 13 bases between. This CDR3 comprises 14 residues. The CDR3 sequence is CASSLGRGDEKLFF. DNA of the CDR3: TGTGCCAGCAGTCTCGGCCGGGGGGATGAAAAACTGTTTTTT.

A few counts support this clone. This rearrangement joins TRBV7-9 to TRBJ2-2; no reliable D call. The CDR3 loop spans 14 amino acids. Looked up from germline, CDR1 is SEHNR and CDR2 is FQNEAQ (reference sequence). Trimming removed 5 bases at V and 4 bases at J, with 11 bases between. This CDR3 reads CASSPTTTTGELFF. CDR3 DNA sequence: TGTGCCAGCAGCCCTACAACGACCACCGGGGAGCTGTTTTTT.

The V gene is TRBV20-1, the J gene TRBJ2-3, with D perhaps TRBD1 (5 bases). V was clipped by 5 bases and J by 3 bases, with 6 bases between them. This CDR3 is built from 11 residues. Germline V CDR1 and CDR2: DFQATT, SNEGSKA (reference sequence). In nucleotides, the CDR3 is TGCAGTGCTGGGGCAACAGATACGCAGTATTTT. Its translation: CSAGATDTQYF.

The chain uses TRBV5-6 and TRBJ1-4, with 9 bases lining up with TRBD1. Per germline, CDR1 SGHDT and CDR2 YYEEEE. V gave up 5 bases and J gave up 0 bases; unmatched junction bases: 2. CDR3 size: 15 residues. CDR3 DNA sequence: TGTGCCAGCAGGCGGACAGGGGCAACTAATGAAAAACTGTTTTTT. Protein sequence: CASRRTGATNEKLFF.

This clone was observed once. V and J are TRBV5-4 and TRBJ2-6, with D unclear. The length of the CDR3 is 18 residues. Per germline, CDR1 SGHNT and CDR2 YYREEE (reference sequence). Trimming removed 0 bases at V and 0 bases at J, with 13 bases between. CDR3 sequence reads: CASSLAISPASGANVLTF. In nucleotides, the CDR3 is TGTGCCAGCAGCTTGGCGATTTCTCCAGCCTCTGGGGCCAACGTCCTGACTTTC.

This sequence joins TRBV28 and TRBJ1-1, with D perhaps matching TRBD1 (6 bases). The V end was cut by 5 bases, the J end by 0 bases, with 10 bases between. The CDR3 has 14 amino acids. The germline CDR1 and CDR2 sequences are MDHEN and SYDVKM. The chain's CDR3 is CASSPGHLNTEAFF. CDR3 sequence (DNA): TGTGCCAGCAGTCCGGGACACCTGAACACTGAAGCTTTCTTT.

The J gene is TRBJ1-5, the V gene TRBV10-3; 8 nucleotides match TRBD1. After removal of 1 base from V and 6 bases from J, the junction contained 2 bases not matched to a gene. CDR3 size: 14 residues. Germline V gene data show CDR1 as ENHRY and CDR2 as SYGVKD. CDR3: CAISEFQGAQPQHF. CDR3 coding DNA: TGTGCCATCAGTGAGTTCCAGGGGGCTCAGCCCCAGCATTTT.

V is TRBV5-4 and J is TRBJ2-3; D unresolved. Germline assignment: CDR1 SGHNT and CDR2 YYREEE (reference sequence). The V and J ends lost 2 bases and 5 bases respectively, with 6 bases between them. This CDR3 region has 12 residues. CDR3 residues: CASSFRQDTQYF. The CDR3 DNA reads TGTGCCAGCAGCTTCCGCCAAGATACGCAGTATTTT.

This clone was observed a few times. The genes are TRBV28 and TRBJ1-5; TRBD1 might be the D (6 bases). The CDR3 length is 14 residues. V lost 5 bases and J lost 5, with 13 bases in between. Germline loops: CDR1 MDHEN, CDR2 SYDVKM. The DNA of the CDR3 is TGTGCCAGCAGTATACGACAGGATTATCAGCCCCAGCATTTT. Translation gives CASSIRQDYQPQHF.

The J gene is TRBJ2-7, the V gene TRBV5-4, with 11 bases fitting TRBD2. The CDR3 length is 16 residues. J gave up 0 bases and V 0 bases, and 2 bases lay outside the gene matches. CDR1 is SGHNT and CDR2 is YYREEE in the germline V gene (reference sequence). CDR3 bases: TGTGCCAGCAGCTTGGGACTAGCGGGAAACTCCTACGAGCAGTACTTC. Translated, it gives CASSLGLAGNSYEQYF.

The chain has TRBV5-1 and TRBJ2-3, with 7 bases that match TRBD1. The germline CDR1 and CDR2 sequences are SGHRS and YFSETQ. V lost 0 bases and J lost 5; bases outside the gene matches: 3. There are 14 residues in the CDR3. The CDR3 coding sequence is TGCGCCAGCAGCTTGGCCCAGGGGGTAGATACGCAGTATTTT. It codes for CASSLAQGVDTQYF.

The chain uses TRBV7-3 and TRBJ2-1; 9 positions agree with TRBD1. Germline V gives CDR1 SGHTA, CDR2 FQGTGA. The J segment lost 3 bases and the V segment lost 5 bases, leaving 5 bases of the junction unmatched. CDR3 length equals 15 residues. The CDR3 sequence: CASSARQGGYNEQFF. The CDR3 DNA follows: TGTGCCAGCAGCGCCCGACAGGGGGGCTACAATGAGCAGTTCTTC.